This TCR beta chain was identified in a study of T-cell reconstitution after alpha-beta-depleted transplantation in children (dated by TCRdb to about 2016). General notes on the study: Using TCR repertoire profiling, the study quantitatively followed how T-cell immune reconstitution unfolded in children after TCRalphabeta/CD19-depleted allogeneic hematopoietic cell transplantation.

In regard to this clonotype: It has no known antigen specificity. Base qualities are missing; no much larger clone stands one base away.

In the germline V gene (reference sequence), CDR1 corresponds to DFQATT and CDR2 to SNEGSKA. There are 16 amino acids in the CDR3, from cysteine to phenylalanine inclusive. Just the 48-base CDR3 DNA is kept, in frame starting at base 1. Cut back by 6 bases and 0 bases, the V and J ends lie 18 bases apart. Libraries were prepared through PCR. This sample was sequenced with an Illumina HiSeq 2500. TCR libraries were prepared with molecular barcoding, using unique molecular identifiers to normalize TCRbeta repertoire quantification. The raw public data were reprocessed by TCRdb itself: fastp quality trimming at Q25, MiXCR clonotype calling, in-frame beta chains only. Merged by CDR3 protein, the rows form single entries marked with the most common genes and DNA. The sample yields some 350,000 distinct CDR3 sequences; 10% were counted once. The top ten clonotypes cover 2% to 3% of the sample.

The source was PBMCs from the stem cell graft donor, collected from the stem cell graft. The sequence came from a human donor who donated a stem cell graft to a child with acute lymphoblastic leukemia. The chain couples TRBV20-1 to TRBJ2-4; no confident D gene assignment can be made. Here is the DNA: TGCAGTGCCCGTTGGATAGGGCGCGAAGCCAAAAACATTCAGTACTTC. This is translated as CSARWIGREAKNIQYF.